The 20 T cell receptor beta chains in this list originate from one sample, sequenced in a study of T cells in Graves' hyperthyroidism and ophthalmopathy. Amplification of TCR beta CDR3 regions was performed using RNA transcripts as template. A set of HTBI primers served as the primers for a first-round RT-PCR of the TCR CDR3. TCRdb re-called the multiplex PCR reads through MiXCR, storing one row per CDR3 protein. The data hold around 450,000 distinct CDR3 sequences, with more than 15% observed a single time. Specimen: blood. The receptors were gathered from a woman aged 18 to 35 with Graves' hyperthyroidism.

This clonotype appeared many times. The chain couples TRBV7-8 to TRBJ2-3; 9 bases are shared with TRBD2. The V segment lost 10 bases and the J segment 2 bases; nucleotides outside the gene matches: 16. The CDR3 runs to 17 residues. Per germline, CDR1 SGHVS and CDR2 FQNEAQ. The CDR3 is CATTSGEVTRNTDTQYF. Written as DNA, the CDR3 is TGTGCCACGACTAGCGGAGAGGTAACCAGAAACACAGATACGCAGTATTTT.

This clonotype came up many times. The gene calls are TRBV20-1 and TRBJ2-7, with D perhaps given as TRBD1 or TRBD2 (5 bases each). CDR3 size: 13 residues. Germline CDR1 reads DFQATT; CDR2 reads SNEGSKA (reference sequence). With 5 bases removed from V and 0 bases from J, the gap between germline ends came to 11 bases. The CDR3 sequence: CSAPGPGSYEQYF. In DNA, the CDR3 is TGCAGTGCTCCGGGGCCCGGCTCCTACGAGCAGTACTTC.

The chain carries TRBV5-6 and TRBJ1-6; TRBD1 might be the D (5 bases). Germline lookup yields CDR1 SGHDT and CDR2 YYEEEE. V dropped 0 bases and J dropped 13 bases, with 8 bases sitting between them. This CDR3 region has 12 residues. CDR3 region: CASSLVQGPLHF. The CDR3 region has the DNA TGTGCCAGCAGCTTGGTGCAGGGTCCCCTCCACTTT.

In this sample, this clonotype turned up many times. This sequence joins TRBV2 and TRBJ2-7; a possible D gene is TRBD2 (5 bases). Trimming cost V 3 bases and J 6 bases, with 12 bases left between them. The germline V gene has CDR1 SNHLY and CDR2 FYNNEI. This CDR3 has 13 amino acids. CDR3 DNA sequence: TGTGCCAGCAGTGATTCGGACGGAGGCGAGCAGTACTTC. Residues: CASSDSDGGEQYF.

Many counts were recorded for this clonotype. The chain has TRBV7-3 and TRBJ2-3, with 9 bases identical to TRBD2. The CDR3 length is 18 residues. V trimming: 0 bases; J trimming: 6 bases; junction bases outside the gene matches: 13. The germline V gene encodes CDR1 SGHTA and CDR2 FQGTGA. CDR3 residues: CASSLTPLIAGVFDTQYF. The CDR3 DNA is TGTGCCAGCAGCTTAACCCCGTTGATAGCGGGGGTTTTCGATACGCAGTATTTT.

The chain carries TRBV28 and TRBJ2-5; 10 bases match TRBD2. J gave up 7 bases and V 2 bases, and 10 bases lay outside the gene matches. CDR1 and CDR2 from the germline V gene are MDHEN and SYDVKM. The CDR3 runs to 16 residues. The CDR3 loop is CASSLGLAGAGGTQYF. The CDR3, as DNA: TGTGCCAGCAGTTTAGGGCTAGCGGGGGCGGGGGGGACCCAGTACTTC.

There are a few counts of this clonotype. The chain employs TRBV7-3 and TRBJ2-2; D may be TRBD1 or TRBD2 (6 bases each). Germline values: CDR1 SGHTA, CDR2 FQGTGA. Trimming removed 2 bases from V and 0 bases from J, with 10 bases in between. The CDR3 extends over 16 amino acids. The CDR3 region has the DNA TGTGCCAGCAGCTTACTGGGGGGCGCGAACACCGGGGAGCTGTTTTTT. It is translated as CASSLLGGANTGELFF. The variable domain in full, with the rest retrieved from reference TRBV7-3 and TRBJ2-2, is GAGVSQTPSNKVTEKGKYVELRCDPISGHTALYWYRQSLGQGPEFLIYFQGTGAADDSGLPNDRFFAVRPEGSVSTLKIQRTERGDSAVYLCASSLLGGANTGELFFGEGSRLTVL.

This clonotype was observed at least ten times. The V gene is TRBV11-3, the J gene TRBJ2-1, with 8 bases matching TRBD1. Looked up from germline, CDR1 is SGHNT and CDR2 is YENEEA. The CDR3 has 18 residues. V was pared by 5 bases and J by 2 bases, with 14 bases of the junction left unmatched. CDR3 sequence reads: CASSQPGQGSGPYNEQFF. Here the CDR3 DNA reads TGTGCCAGCAGCCAGCCCGGACAGGGATCGGGGCCCTACAATGAGCAGTTCTTC.

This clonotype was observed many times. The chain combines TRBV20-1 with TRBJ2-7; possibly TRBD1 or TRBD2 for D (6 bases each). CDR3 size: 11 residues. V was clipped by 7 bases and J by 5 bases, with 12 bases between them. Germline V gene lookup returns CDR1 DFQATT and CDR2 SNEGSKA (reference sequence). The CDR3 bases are TGCAGTGTAGAGGGGGAGGACGAGCAGTACTTC. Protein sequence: CSVEGEDEQYF.

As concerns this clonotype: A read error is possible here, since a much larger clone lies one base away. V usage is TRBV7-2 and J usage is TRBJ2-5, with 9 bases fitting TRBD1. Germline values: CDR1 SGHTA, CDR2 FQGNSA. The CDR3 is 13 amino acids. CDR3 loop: CASSRDRAETQCF. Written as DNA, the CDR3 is TGTGCCAGCAGCCGGGACAGGGCAGAGACCCAGTGCTTC.

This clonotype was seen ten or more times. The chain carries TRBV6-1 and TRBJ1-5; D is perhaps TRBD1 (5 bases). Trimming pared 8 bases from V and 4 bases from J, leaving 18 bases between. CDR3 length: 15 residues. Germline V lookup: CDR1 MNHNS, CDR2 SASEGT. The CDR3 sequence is CASWGLYKENQPQHF. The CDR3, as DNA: TGTGCCAGCTGGGGACTGTACAAGGAAAATCAGCCCCAGCATTTT.

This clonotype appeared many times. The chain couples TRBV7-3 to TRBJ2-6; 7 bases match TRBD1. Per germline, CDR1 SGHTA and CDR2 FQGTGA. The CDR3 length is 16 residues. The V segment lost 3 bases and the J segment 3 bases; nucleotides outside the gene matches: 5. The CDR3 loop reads CASSLGRGIGANVLTF. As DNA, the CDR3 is TGTGCCAGCAGCTTGGGCAGGGGGATTGGGGCCAACGTCCTGACTTTC. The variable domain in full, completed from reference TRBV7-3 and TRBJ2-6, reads GAGVSQTPSNKVTEKGKYVELRCDPISGHTALYWYRQSLGQGPEFLIYFQGTGAADDSGLPNDRFFAVRPEGSVSTLKIQRTERGDSAVYLCASSLGRGIGANVLTFGAGSRLTVL.

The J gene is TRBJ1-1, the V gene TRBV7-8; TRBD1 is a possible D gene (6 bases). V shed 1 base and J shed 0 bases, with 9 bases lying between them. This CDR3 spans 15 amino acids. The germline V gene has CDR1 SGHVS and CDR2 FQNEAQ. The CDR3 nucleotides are TGTGCCAGCAGCTTAGTCAGGGGAGTGAACACTGAAGCTTTCTTT. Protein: CASSLVRGVNTEAFF.

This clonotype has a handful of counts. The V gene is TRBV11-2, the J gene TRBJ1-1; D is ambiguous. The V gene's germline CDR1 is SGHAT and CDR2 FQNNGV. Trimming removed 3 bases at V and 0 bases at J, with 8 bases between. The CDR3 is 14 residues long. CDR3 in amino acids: CASSLFHMNTEAFF. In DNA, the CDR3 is TGTGCCAGCAGCTTGTTCCACATGAACACTGAAGCTTTCTTT.

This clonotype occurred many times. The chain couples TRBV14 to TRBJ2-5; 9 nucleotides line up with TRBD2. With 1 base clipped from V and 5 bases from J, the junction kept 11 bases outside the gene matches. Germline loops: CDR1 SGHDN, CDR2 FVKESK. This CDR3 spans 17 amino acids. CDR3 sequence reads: CASSQGWIAGVRETQYF. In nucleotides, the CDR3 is TGTGCCAGCAGCCAAGGATGGATAGCGGGAGTTCGGGAGACCCAGTACTTC.

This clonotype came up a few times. CDR3 sequence: CASSEYLTDSYEQYF. The CDR3 nucleotides read TGTGCCAGCAGTGAATACCTAACTGATTCCTACGAGCAGTACTTC. The rearrangement uses TRBV6-1 and TRBJ2-7; no definite D call. V was cut by 2 bases and J by 1 base, with 12 bases left in between. The CDR3 consists of 15 residues. The germline V gene encodes CDR1 MNHNS and CDR2 SASEGT.

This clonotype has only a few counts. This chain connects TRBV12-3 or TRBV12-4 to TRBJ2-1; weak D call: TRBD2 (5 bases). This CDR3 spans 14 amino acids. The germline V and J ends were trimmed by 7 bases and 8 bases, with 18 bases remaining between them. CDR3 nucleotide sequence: TGTGCCAGCAAACTGCCGGGCAGAGGGTATGAGCAGTTCTTC. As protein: CASKLPGRGYEQFF.

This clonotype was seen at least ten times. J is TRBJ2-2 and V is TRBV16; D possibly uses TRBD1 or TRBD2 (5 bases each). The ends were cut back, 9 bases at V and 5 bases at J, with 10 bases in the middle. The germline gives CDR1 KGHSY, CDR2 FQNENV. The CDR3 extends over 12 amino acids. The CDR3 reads CASGTSTGELFF. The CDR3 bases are TGTGCCAGTGGGACGAGTACCGGGGAGCTGTTTTTT.

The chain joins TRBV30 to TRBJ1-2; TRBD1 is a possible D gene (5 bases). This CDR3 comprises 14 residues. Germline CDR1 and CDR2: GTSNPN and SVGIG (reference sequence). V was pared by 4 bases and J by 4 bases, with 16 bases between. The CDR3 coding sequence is TGTGCCTGGAACCTGGGGGGAGGCGGCTATGGCTACACCTTC. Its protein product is CAWNLGGGGYGYTF.

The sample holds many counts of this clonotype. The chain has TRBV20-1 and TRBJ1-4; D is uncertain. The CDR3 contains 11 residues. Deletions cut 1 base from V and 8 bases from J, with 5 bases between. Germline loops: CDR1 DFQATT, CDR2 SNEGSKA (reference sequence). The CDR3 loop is CSARVTEKLFF. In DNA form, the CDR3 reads TGCAGTGCTAGAGTAACAGAAAAACTGTTTTTT.